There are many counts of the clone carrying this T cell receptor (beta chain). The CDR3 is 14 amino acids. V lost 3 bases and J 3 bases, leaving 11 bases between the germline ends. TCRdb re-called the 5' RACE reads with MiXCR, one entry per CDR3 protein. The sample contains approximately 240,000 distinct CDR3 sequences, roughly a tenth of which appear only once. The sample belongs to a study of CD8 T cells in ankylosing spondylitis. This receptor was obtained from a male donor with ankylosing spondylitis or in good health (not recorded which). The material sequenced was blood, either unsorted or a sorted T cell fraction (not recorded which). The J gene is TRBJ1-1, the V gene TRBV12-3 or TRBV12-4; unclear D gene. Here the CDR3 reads CASSFRFGDTEAFF. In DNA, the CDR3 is TGTGCCAGCAGTTTTAGGTTCGGGGACACTGAAGCTTTCTTT.